This T cell receptor (beta chain) was profiled in a study of immune cell composition in non-small cell lung cancer. On the study more broadly: Lung adenocarcinoma or squamous carcinoma made up most tumours.

Assay: immunoSEQ multiplex PCR; the TCRdb copy retains only in-frame clones and omits some. The table has around 2,800 clones, about four fifths seen once. Study-level results: No significant correlation existed between pack-years smoked and tumour clonality. Squamous lung tumours showed higher top 10 clone scores and clonality than adenocarcinomas.

The CDR3 extends over 17 amino acids. Trimming at V came to 4 bases and at J to 4 bases, leaving 15 bases not matched to a gene. CDR1 is KGHSH, CDR2 LQKENI, per germline. This clone came up a few times. Its antigen is not known. Genomic DNA came from frozen unsorted single-cell suspensions. This TCR derives from a human donor with non-small cell lung cancer. V usage is TRBV18 and J usage is TRBJ2-7, with 8 bases identical to TRBD1. Material for sequencing was lung tumor tissue. The CDR3 sequence: CASSRLPPGQGIYEQYF. The CDR3 DNA is TGTGCCAGCTCACGCCTTCCTCCTGGACAGGGTATTTACGAGCAGTACTTC.